The rows below give T cell receptor beta chains drawn from one sample of a study of control samples from healthy donors and cancer patients. Generated by immunoSEQ multiplex PCR, the TCRdb table keeps only in-frame clones and is missing some. There are about 20,000 clones in the sample; around 84% occur only once, and 11% lies in the top ten. The specimen was PBMCs. These receptors all come from a woman in her 70s with colorectal cancer. Each CDR3 is given with its conserved first and last residue. The D gene is left open where the match is weak. Where a row states a size, it is once, few, many or the class of an expanded clone; other rows omit it.

d_gene,v_gene,abundance,j_gene,CDR3nt,CDR3aa
.,TRBV5-8,.,TRBJ2-7,TGTGCCAGCAGCAGAAAGCCGAGAAATCGCCCGTCCGAGCAGTACTTC,CASSRKPRNRPSEQYF
.,TRBV6-6,once,TRBJ2-5,TGTGCCAGCAGGCTCGTAGGGGGAGGTCAAGAGACCCAGTACTTC,CASRLVGGGQETQYF
TRBD1,TRBV4-3,once,TRBJ2-3,TGCGCCAGCAGCCTCGGACAGGGCCGCACAGATACGCAGTATTTT,CASSLGQGRTDTQYF
.,TRBV2,.,TRBJ1-2,TGTGCCAGCATCCCCCGTGAGGCAGGCACCTTCACCTTC,CASIPREAGTFTF
.,TRBV7-9,.,TRBJ2-7,TGTGCCAGCAGCGGGACACCAAGCTACGAGCAGTACTTC,CASSGTPSYEQYF
.,TRBV3-1/TRBV3-2,.,TRBJ2-7,TGTGCCAGCAGTCCCTTGAACCGGGGGACCTACGAGCAGTACTTC,CASSPLNRGTYEQYF
.,TRBV6-1,.,TRBJ2-3,TGTGCCAGCAGTGATCGACAGGCGTTCACAGATACGCAGTATTTT,CASSDRQAFTDTQYF
.,TRBV7-9,.,TRBJ1-1,TGTGCCAGCAGCTTAAAACCCACCTGGGGGCGGGTAAACACTGAAGCTTTCTTT,CASSLKPTWGRVNTEAFF
TRBD2,TRBV3-1/TRBV3-2,.,TRBJ2-3,TGTGCCAGCAGTAGACTAGCGGGGCAGGCAGATACGCAGTATTTT,CASSRLAGQADTQYF
TRBD2,TRBV4-1,.,TRBJ2-3,TGCGCCAGCAGCCCCACGGGAGGGATGACAGATACGCAGTATTTT,CASSPTGGMTDTQYF
.,TRBV9,.,TRBJ1-6,TGTGCCAGCAGCGTGAACTCCTATAATTCACCCCTCCACTTT,CASSVNSYNSPLHF